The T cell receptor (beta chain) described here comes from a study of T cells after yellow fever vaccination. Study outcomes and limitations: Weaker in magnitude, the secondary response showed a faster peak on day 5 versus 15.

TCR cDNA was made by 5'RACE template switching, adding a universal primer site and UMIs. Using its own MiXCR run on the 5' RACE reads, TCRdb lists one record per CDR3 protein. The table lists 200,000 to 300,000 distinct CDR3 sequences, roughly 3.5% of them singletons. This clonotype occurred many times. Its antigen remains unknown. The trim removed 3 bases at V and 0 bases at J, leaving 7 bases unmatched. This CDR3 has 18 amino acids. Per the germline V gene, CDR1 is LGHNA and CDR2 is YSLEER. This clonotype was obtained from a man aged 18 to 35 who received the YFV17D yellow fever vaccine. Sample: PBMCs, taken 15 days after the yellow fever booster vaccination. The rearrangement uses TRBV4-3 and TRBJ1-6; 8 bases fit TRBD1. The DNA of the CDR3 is TGCGCCAGCAGCCAGGGGGACAGGATGAGCTCCTATAATTCACCCCTCCACTTT. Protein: CASSQGDRMSSYNSPLHF.